Listed below are T cell receptor beta chains from one sample, sequenced in a study of post-analysis software for immune sequencing data. TCRdb processed the PCR reads anew with MiXCR; each CDR3 protein has one entry. The repertoire holds 750,000 to 950,000 distinct CDR3 sequences, with roughly half as singletons. The sample comprised blood. All receptors derive from a girl under 18 with multiple sclerosis. Both conserved end residues are part of each CDR3. D genes are given only for firm matches. The size entry is marked missing in some rows and otherwise reads once, few, many or a size class.

.	TRBV15	TRBJ2-7	.	CATSRTKSSYEQYF	TGTGCCACCAGCAGAACCAAGAGCTCCTACGAGCAGTACTTC
.	TRBV29-1	TRBJ1-1	.	CSVESPDGRAFF	TGCAGCGTTGAGTCACCGGACGGCCGGGCTTTCTTT
.	TRBV20-1	TRBJ2-1	once	CSAAGLYNEQFF	TGCAGTGCGGCGGGACTTTACAATGAGCAGTTCTTC
TRBD1	TRBV6-1	TRBJ2-7	few	CASSKKGQGATYEQYF	TGTGCCAGCAGTAAAAAAGGACAGGGGGCCACCTACGAGCAGTACTTC
.	TRBV7-9	TRBJ2-6	few	CASSQIRSGANVLTF	TGTGCCAGCAGTCAAATCCGCTCTGGGGCCAACGTCCTGACTTTC
TRBD1	TRBV7-9	TRBJ2-7	.	CASSHSGGISYEQYF	TGTGCCAGCAGCCACTCAGGGGGAATCTCCTACGAGCAGTACTTC
TRBD2	TRBV6-5	TRBJ2-1	.	CASRPTSGRINEQFF	TGTGCCAGCAGGCCGACTAGCGGGAGAATAAATGAGCAGTTCTTC
.	TRBV7-2	TRBJ2-3	few	CASSQQVSDTQYF	TGTGCCAGCAGTCAGCAGGTGTCGGATACGCAGTATTTT
.	TRBV29-1	TRBJ2-5	.	CSVLGGGQETQYF	TGCAGCGTCTTAGGGGGGGGTCAAGAGACCCAGTACTTC
.	TRBV5-1	TRBJ2-1	.	CASSTGLQQAHNEQFF	TGCGCCAGCAGTACCGGACTACAGCAAGCGCACAATGAGCAGTTCTTC
TRBD2	TRBV7-9	TRBJ2-1	.	CASSPQSGDNEQFF	TGTGCCAGCAGCCCCCAGAGCGGGGACAATGAGCAGTTCTTC
.	TRBV7-9	TRBJ2-1	.	CASSTGVRDNEQFF	TGTGCCAGCAGCACCGGGGTCAGAGACAATGAGCAGTTCTTC
.	TRBV11-2	TRBJ2-7	once	CASSPQVPRFYEQYF	TGTGCCAGCAGCCCACAGGTTCCCCGGTTTTACGAGCAGTACTTC
TRBD1	TRBV29-1	TRBJ2-5	.	CSAKKGTGAETQYF	TGCAGCGCAAAAAAAGGGACAGGGGCGGAGACCCAGTACTTC
.	TRBV3-1	TRBJ2-5	.	CASSQALGGTQYF	TGTGCCAGCAGCCAAGCGCTAGGTGGGACCCAGTACTTC
.	TRBV12-3/TRBV12-4	TRBJ2-3	once	CASSRARQGGTDTQYF	TGTGCCAGCAGTCGCGCCCGACAGGGAGGTACAGATACGCAGTATTTT
.	TRBV6-5	TRBJ2-3	.	CASTGFGTQYF	TGTGCCAGCACCGGGTTTGGTACGCAGTATTTT
.	TRBV20-1	TRBJ1-2	few	CSAIEHGYTF	TGCAGTGCTATCGAGCATGGCTACACCTTC
.	TRBV4-1	TRBJ2-5	.	CASSQQSDRQETQYF	TGCGCCAGCAGCCAACAATCAGACCGGCAAGAGACCCAGTACTTC
.	TRBV28	TRBJ1-1	.	CASIRAGTEAFF	TGTGCCAGCATCCGGGCCGGGACTGAAGCTTTCTTT
TRBD1	TRBV19	TRBJ1-2	.	CASSIRGTGANYGYTF	TGTGCCAGTAGTATAAGGGGGACAGGAGCTAACTATGGCTACACCTTC
.	TRBV20-1	TRBJ1-5	few	CSASRGMGNQPQHF	TGCAGTGCTAGTCGTGGGATGGGCAATCAGCCCCAGCATTTT
.	TRBV29-1	TRBJ2-3	.	CSVAALLIDTQYF	TGCAGCGTTGCGGCACTGTTAATAGATACGCAGTATTTT
.	TRBV10-3	TRBJ2-7	.	CAIRSSESSYEQYF	TGTGCCATCAGGTCGTCGGAGAGCTCCTACGAGCAGTACTTC
TRBD1	TRBV5-1	TRBJ2-7	few	CASSSDRDHEQYF	TGCGCCAGCAGCTCCGACAGGGACCACGAGCAGTACTTC
.	TRBV13	TRBJ2-7	.	CASSRLSGEQYF	TGTGCCAGCAGCCGACTATCGGGGGAGCAGTACTTC
TRBD2	TRBV5-1	TRBJ2-1	.	CASSLLAGQRSYNEQFF	TGCGCCAGCAGCTTATTAGCGGGGCAGCGCTCCTACAATGAGCAGTTCTTC
.	TRBV6-1	TRBJ1-2	.	CASSEPGRPNYGYTF	TGTGCCAGCAGTGAACCGGGACGGCCTAACTATGGCTACACCTTC
TRBD1	TRBV7-9	TRBJ1-2	.	CASSLAEGQGRYGYTF	TGTGCCAGCAGCTTAGCGGAGGGACAGGGGAGGTATGGCTACACCTTC
.	TRBV9	TRBJ2-4	few	CASSVGSQGLGAKNIQYF	TGTGCCAGCAGCGTCGGCTCACAAGGGCTAGGGGCCAAAAACATTCAGTACTTC
.	TRBV27	TRBJ1-2	.	CASSFVGNYGYTF	TGTGCCAGCAGTTTCGTGGGAAACTATGGCTACACCTTC
TRBD2	TRBV4-1	TRBJ2-5	.	CASSQEGSGLGSRGTQYF	TGCGCCAGCAGCCAAGAGGGTTCGGGACTAGGTTCCCGCGGGACCCAGTACTTC
TRBD2	TRBV7-9	TRBJ2-7	.	CASSLPLAGREQYF	TGTGCCAGCAGCTTACCACTAGCGGGGCGCGAGCAGTACTTC
TRBD1	TRBV29-1	TRBJ1-5	few	CSVGTGYNQPQHF	TGCAGCGTGGGGACAGGGTACAATCAGCCCCAGCATTTT
.	TRBV20-1	TRBJ1-2	.	CSASYRPGPYGYTF	TGCAGTGCTAGTTACCGACCCGGTCCCTATGGCTACACCTTC
.	TRBV7-2	TRBJ1-5	.	CASSLAFGQPQHF	TGTGCCAGCAGCTTGGCGTTCGGTCAGCCCCAGCATTTT
TRBD2	TRBV5-1	TRBJ2-1	.	CASSATGTRFNEQFF	TGCGCCAGCAGCGCTACCGGGACTAGATTCAATGAGCAGTTCTTC
TRBD2	TRBV11-2	TRBJ2-1	few	CASSLAGGALNEQFF	TGTGCCAGCAGCTTAGCCGGGGGGGCTCTTAATGAGCAGTTCTTC
.	TRBV12-3/TRBV12-4	TRBJ1-5	.	CASTQQSNQPQHF	TGTGCCAGCACGCAGCAGAGCAATCAGCCCCAGCATTTT
TRBD2	TRBV7-9	TRBJ2-5	.	CASSPIGRTRETQYF	TGTGCCAGCAGCCCAATCGGGAGGACAAGGGAGACCCAGTACTTC
TRBD2	TRBV5-1	TRBJ2-7	.	CASSTPSGSSYEQYF	TGCGCCAGCAGCACCCCCAGCGGGAGCTCCTACGAGCAGTACTTC
TRBD2	TRBV7-9	TRBJ2-4	.	CASSLILAGRSKNIQYF	TGTGCCAGCAGCTTAATCCTAGCGGGAAGGTCCAAAAACATTCAGTACTTC
.	TRBV7-2	TRBJ2-7	few	CASSSPTVPYEQYF	TGTGCCAGCAGCAGCCCGACAGTTCCCTACGAGCAGTACTTC
.	TRBV27	TRBJ2-7	few	CASSELGNEQYF	TGTGCCAGCAGCGAACTAGGCAACGAGCAGTACTTC
.	TRBV6-6	TRBJ2-5	.	CASRRPDSETQYF	TGTGCCAGCAGGAGACCCGATAGTGAGACCCAGTACTTC
.	TRBV29-1	TRBJ2-2	.	CSALQGNTGELFF	TGCAGCGCACTACAGGGGAACACCGGGGAGCTGTTTTTT
.	TRBV6-5	TRBJ1-5	.	CASSYSMSVDQPQHF	TGTGCCAGCAGTTACTCGATGTCGGTAGATCAGCCCCAGCATTTT
.	TRBV2	TRBJ2-1	.	CASSGGTRGLVEFF	TGTGCCAGCAGTGGCGGGACTCGGGGGTTGGTGGAGTTCTTC
.	TRBV12-3/TRBV12-4	TRBJ2-3	once	CASSPDRTFADTQYF	TGTGCCAGCAGTCCAGACAGAACTTTCGCAGATACGCAGTATTTT
.	TRBV12-3/TRBV12-4	TRBJ2-7	few	CATRWTVIHYEQYF	TGTGCCACCAGATGGACTGTGATCCATTACGAGCAGTACTTC
TRBD1	TRBV12-3/TRBV12-4	TRBJ1-4	few	CASSLQGSNEKLFF	TGTGCCAGCAGCCTACAGGGGTCGAATGAAAAACTGTTTTTT
.	TRBV24-1	TRBJ2-1	few	CATSDARTDLRTYNEQFF	TGTGCCACCAGTGATGCGAGGACAGATCTGCGGACCTACAATGAGCAGTTCTTC
.	TRBV7-6	TRBJ2-7	.	CASSLEKVSVEQYF	TGTGCCAGCAGCTTAGAAAAGGTGTCGGTCGAGCAGTACTTC
.	TRBV7-9	TRBJ2-7	.	CASSLPRGYEQYF	TGTGCCAGCAGCTTGCCGAGGGGCTACGAGCAGTACTTC